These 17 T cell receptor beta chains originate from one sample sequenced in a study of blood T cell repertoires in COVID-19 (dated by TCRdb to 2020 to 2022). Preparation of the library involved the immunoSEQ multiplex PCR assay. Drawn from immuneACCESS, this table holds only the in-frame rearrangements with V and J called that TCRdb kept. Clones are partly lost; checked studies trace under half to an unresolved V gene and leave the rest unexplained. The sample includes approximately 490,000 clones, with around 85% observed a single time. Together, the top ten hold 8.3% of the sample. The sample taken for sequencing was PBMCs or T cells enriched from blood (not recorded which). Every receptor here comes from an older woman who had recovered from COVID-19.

CDR3 DNA: TGTGCCAGCAGCTCTGGACAGACCTATGGCTACACCTTC. This translates into CASSSGQTYGYTF. This chain uses TRBV7-6 with TRBJ1-2; a weak D match, TRBD1 (6 bases). The CDR3 runs 13 residues. V was shortened by 4 bases and J by 4 bases, with 10 bases between the two germline ends. Germline CDR1 is SGHVS and CDR2 is FNYEAQ.

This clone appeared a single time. CDR3 DNA: TGTGCCACCAGCAGAGAAACAGGTCCGAACTATGGCTACACCTTC. Translating it yields CATSRETGPNYGYTF. The chain links TRBV15 to TRBJ1-2; D perhaps matches TRBD1 (5 bases). Trimming left V 0 bases short and J 2 bases short, with 10 bases between. CDR1 LNHNV and CDR2 YYDKDF come from the germline V gene (reference sequence). The CDR3 is made up of 15 amino acids.

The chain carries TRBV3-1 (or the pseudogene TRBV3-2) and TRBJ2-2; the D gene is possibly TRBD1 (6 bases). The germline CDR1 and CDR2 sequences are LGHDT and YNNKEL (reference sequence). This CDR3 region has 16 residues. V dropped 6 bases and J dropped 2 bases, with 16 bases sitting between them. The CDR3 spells CASSPSDRPNTGELFF. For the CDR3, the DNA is TGTGCCAGCAGTCCCAGTGACAGGCCCAACACCGGGGAGCTGTTTTTT.

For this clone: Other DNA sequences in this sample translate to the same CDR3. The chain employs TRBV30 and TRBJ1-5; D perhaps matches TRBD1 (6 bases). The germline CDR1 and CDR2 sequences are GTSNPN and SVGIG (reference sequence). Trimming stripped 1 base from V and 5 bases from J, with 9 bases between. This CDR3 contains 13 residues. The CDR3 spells CAWSEQGDQPQHF. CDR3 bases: TGTGCCTGGAGTGAACAGGGAGATCAGCCCCAGCATTTT.

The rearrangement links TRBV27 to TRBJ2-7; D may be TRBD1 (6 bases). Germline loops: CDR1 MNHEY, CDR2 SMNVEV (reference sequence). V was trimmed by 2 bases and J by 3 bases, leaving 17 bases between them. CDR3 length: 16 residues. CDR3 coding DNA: TGTGCCAGCAGTTTAAAGGCAGGGGCTGTCTTCTACGAGCAGTACTTC. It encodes CASSLKAGAVFYEQYF.

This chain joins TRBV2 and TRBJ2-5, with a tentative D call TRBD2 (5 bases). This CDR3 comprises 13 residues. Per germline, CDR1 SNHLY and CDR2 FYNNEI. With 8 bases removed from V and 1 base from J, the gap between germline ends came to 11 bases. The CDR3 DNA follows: TGTGCCAGCCTACTAGTACTCCAAGAGACCCAGTACTTC. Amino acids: CASLLVLQETQYF. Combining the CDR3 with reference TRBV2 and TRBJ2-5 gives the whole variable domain EPEVTQTPSHQVTQMGQEVILRCVPISNHLYFYWYRQILGQKVEFLVSFYNNEISEKSEIFDDQFSVERPDGSNFTLKIRSTKLEDSAMYFCASLLVLQETQYFGPGTRLLVL.

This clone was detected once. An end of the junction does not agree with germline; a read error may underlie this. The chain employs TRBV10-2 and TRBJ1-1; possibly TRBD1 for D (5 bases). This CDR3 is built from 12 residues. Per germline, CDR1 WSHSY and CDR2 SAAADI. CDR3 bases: TGCGCCAGCACTGAGGGGCCCACTGAAGCTTTCTTT. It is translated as CASTEGPTEAFF.

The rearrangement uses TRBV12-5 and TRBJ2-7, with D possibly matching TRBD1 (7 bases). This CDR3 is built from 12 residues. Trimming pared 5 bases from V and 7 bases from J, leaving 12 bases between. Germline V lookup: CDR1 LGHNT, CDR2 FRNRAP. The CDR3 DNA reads TGTGCTAGTGGTCCGACAGGGAGGGAGCAGTACGTC. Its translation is CASGPTGREQYV.

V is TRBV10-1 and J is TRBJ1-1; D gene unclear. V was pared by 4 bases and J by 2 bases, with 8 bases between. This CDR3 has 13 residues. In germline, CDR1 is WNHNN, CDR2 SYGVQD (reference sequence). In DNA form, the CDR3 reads TGCGCCAGCAGTGTAATGCTAAACACTGAAGCTTTCTTT. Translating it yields CASSVMLNTEAFF.

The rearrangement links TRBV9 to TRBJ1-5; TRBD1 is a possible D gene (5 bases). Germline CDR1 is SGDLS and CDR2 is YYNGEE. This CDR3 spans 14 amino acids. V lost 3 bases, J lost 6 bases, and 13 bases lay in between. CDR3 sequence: CASSDSGYLQPQHF. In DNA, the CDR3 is TGTGCCAGCAGCGATTCAGGGTACCTTCAGCCCCAGCATTTT.

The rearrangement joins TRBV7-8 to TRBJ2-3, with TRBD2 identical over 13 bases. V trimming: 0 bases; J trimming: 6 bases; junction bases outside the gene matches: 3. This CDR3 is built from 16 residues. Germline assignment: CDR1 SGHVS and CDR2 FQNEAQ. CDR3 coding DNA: TGTGCCAGCAGCTTAGCGTCGGGACTAGCGGGGGATACGCAGTATTTT. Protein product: CASSLASGLAGDTQYF.

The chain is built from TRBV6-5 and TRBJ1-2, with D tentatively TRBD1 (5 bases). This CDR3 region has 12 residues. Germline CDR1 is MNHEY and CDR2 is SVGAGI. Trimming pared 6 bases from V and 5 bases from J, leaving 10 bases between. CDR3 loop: CASRDSPYGYTF. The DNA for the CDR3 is TGTGCCAGCAGAGACAGCCCTTATGGCTACACCTTC.

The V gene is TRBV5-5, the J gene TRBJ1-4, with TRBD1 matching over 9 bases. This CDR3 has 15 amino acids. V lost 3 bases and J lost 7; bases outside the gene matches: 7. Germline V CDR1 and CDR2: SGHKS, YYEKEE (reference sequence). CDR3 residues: CASSSTGGGGEKLFF. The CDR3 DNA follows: TGTGCCAGCAGCTCTACAGGGGGCGGGGGTGAAAAACTGTTTTTT.

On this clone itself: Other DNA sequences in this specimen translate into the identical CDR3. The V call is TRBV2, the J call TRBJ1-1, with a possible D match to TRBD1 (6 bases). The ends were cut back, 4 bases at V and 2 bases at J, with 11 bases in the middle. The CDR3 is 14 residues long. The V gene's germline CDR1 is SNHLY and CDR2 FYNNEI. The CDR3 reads CASSVGRGNTEAFF. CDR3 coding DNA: TGTGCCAGCAGTGTCGGCAGGGGCAACACTGAAGCTTTCTTT.

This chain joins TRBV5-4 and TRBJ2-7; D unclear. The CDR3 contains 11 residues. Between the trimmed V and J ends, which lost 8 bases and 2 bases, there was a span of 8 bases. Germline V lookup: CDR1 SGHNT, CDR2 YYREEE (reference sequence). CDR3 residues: CASSFAYEQYF. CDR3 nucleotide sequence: TGTGCCAGTTCGTTTGCCTACGAGCAGTACTTC.

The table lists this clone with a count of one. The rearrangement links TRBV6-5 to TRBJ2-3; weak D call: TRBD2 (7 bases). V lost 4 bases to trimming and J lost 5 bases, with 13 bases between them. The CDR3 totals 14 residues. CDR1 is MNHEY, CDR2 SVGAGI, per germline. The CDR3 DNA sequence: TGTGCCAGCAGTTTGGGGGGGCTGGTAGATACGCAGTATTTT. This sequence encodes CASSLGGLVDTQYF.

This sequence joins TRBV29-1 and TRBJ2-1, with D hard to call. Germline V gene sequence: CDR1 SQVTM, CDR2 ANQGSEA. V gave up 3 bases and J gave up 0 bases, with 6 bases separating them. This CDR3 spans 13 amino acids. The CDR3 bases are TGCAGCGTTGACACCAGCTCCTACAATGAGCAGTTCTTC. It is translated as CSVDTSSYNEQFF.